The clone carrying this T cell receptor beta chain showed up just a few times. Its antigen is unknown. CDR3 length equals 11 residues. V lost 8 bases and J 6 bases, leaving 10 bases between the germline ends. The V gene's germline CDR1 is MNHNS and CDR2 SASEGT. The investigators amplified TCR beta CDR3 regions from RNA transcripts. HTBI primers were used for first-round RT-PCR of the TCR CDR3. TCRdb recomputed calls from the multiplex PCR reads with MiXCR, one row per CDR3 protein. The repertoire holds 300,000 to 350,000 distinct CDR3 sequences, with roughly 14% as singletons. This specimen comes from a study of T cells in Graves' hyperthyroidism and ophthalmopathy. General study findings and limits: Blood shared most expanded thyroid clonotypes above 0.001.

The chain is built from TRBV6-1 and TRBJ1-1; D ambiguous. The TCR was taken from a woman aged 25-40 years with Graves' hyperthyroidism. Sequences were obtained from blood. CDR3 protein: CASGEKAEAFF. In DNA, the CDR3 is TGTGCCAGCGGGGAGAAGGCTGAAGCTTTCTTT.